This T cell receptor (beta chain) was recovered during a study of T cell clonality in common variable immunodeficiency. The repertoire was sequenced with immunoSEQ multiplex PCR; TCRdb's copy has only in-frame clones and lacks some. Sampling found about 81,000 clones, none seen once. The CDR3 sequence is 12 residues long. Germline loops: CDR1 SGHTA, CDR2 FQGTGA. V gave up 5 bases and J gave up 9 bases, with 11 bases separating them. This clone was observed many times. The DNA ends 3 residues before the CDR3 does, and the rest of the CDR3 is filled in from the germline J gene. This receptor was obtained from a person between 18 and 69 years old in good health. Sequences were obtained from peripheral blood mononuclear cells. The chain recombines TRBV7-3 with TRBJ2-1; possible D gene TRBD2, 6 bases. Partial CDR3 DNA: TGTGCCAGCAGCCCAGTGGGGGGTGAG. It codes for CASSPVGGE. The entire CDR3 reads CASSPVGGEQFF.